Below are 10 T cell receptor beta chains sequenced from a single sample in a study of shared T cell receptors in the human thymus. Method: immunoSEQ multiplex PCR; TCRdb's copy keeps in-frame clones and lacks some. The sample carries about 660,000 clones, over 75% recorded once. The sample was also reused in another study, on human thymus T cells.

The source material was thymocytes. The receptors stem from a boy younger than two with a congenital heart defect.

V usage is TRBV5-5 and J usage is TRBJ1-2; tentatively, D is TRBD1 (6 bases). This CDR3 is 14 amino acids long. CDR1 is SGHKS and CDR2 is YYEKEE in the germline V gene (reference sequence). V shed 4 bases and J shed 6 bases, with 16 bases lying between them. CDR3 sequence (DNA): TGTGCCAGCAGCGTACAGGGTTTTCGGGATGGCTACACCTTC. Protein sequence: CASSVQGFRDGYTF.

J is TRBJ2-7 and V is TRBV14; D perhaps matches TRBD2 (6 bases). CDR1 and CDR2 (germline): SGHDN, FVKESK. The CDR3 extends over 14 amino acids. V lost 2 bases and J 4 bases, leaving 12 bases between the germline ends. For the CDR3, the DNA is TGTGCCAGCAGCCAACGGGGGAACCCGTACGAGCAGTACTTC. Its translation: CASSQRGNPYEQYF.

This chain links TRBV25-1 with TRBJ1-1, with D possibly matching TRBD1 (5 bases). The V gene lost 6 bases and the J gene lost 4 bases, with 15 bases spanning the gap. Germline V gene sequence: CDR1 MGHDK, CDR2 SYGVNS. This CDR3 region has 14 residues. The CDR3 protein is CASRPHGTFTEAFF. The CDR3 DNA reads TGTGCCAGCAGACCTCATGGGACTTTCACTGAAGCTTTCTTT.

The chain is built from TRBV2 and TRBJ2-5; TRBD2 matches 10 bases. Germline V CDR1 and CDR2: SNHLY, FYNNEI. This CDR3 has 14 residues. V lost 8 bases, J lost 5 bases, and 8 bases stayed unmatched. The CDR3, as DNA: TGTGCCAGCCCCCTAGCGGGAGCTGGGGAGACCCAGTACTTC. Translating gives CASPLAGAGETQYF.

The V call is TRBV27, the J call TRBJ1-1; D not certain. Germline V lookup: CDR1 MNHEY, CDR2 SMNVEV (reference sequence). The CDR3 contains 12 residues. Trimming removed 7 bases from V and 5 bases from J, with 11 bases in between. The CDR3 sequence: CASIGGFTEAFF. CDR3 DNA: TGTGCCAGCATAGGAGGGTTTACTGAAGCTTTCTTT.

The chain employs TRBV6-6 and TRBJ2-7, with D perhaps TRBD1 (6 bases). Trimming cost V 6 bases and J 11 bases, with 17 bases left between them. CDR1 is MNHNY and CDR2 is SVGAGI in the germline V gene (reference sequence). The CDR3 runs to 12 residues. The CDR3, as DNA: TGTGCCAGCAGGTTTCAGGGGAGCGTCGAGTACTTC. This translates into CASRFQGSVEYF.

The chain carries TRBV7-9 and TRBJ2-7; TRBD2 matches 8 bases. There are 17 residues in the CDR3. Per the germline V gene, CDR1 is SEHNR and CDR2 is FQNEAQ (reference sequence). Unmatched junction bases numbered 11, after V lost 3 bases and J lost 1 base. CDR3 bases: TGTGCCAGCAGCTTCCCAGCTCGACTAGCGTCTTCCTACGAGCAGTACTTC. Translated: CASSFPARLASSYEQYF.

A remark on this clone: One end of the junction fails to match germline, which may point to a read error. The CDR3 sequence is CAWSRPDRANRPQHF. Written as DNA, the CDR3 is TGTGCCTGGAGTAGACCGGACAGGGCTAATCGGCCCCAGCATTTT. This sequence joins TRBV30 and TRBJ1-5, with 8 bases that match TRBD1. The CDR3 has 15 residues. Germline CDR1 reads GTSNPN; CDR2 reads SVGIG (reference sequence).

The chain is built from TRBV14 and TRBJ1-3; 7 nucleotides agree with TRBD1. The CDR3 consists of 16 residues. Trimming removed 4 bases from V and 0 bases from J; junction bases left unmatched: 6. Germline lookup yields CDR1 SGHDN and CDR2 FVKESK. CDR3 sequence: CASSPAGGPSGNTIYF. CDR3 bases: TGTGCCAGCAGCCCTGCAGGGGGACCCTCTGGAAACACCATATATTTT.

The chain recombines TRBV28 with TRBJ1-5, with D unresolved. This CDR3 has 14 amino acids. V was clipped by 3 bases and J by 4 bases, with 10 bases between them. Germline V lookup: CDR1 MDHEN, CDR2 SYDVKM. The CDR3 sequence: CASSLAGRNQPQHF. For the CDR3, the DNA is TGTGCCAGCAGTTTGGCAGGCAGGAATCAGCCCCAGCATTTT.